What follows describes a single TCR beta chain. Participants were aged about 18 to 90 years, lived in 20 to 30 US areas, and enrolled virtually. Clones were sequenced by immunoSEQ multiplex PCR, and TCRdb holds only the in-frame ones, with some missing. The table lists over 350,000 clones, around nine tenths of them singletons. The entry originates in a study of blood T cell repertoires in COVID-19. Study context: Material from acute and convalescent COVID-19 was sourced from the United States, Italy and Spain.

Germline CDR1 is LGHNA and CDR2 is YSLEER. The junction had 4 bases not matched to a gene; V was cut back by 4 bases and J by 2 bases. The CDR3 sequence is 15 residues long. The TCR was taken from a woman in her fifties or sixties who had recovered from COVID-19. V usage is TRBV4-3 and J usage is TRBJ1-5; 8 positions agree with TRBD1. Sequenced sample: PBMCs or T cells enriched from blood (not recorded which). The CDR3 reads CASSLDRGGNQPQHF. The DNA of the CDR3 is TGCGCCAGCAGCCTAGACAGGGGAGGCAATCAGCCCCAGCATTTT.